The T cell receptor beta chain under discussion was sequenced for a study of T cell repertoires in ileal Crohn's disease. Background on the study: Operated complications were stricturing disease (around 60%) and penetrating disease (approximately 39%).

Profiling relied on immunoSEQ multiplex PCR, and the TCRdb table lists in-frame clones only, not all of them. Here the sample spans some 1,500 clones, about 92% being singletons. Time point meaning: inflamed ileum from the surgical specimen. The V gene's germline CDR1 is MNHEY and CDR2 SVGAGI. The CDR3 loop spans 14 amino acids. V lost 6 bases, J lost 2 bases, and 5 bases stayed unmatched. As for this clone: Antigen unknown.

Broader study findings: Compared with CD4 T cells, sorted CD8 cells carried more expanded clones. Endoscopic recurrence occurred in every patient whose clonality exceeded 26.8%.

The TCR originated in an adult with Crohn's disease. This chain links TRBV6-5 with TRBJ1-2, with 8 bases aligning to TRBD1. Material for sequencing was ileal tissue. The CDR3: CASRRGQGNYGYTF. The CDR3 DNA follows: TGTGCCAGCAGGCGCGGACAGGGCAACTATGGCTACACCTTC.